Below are 23 T cell receptor beta chains sequenced from a single sample in a study of technical replicates of blood from a handful of donors. Here immunoSEQ multiplex PCR was the method, and the copy in TCRdb shows in-frame clones only, minus some. The sample lists tens of thousands of clones; roughly 90% were seen once. The specimen was PBMCs. All receptors derive from a human donor in good health. Some clones in this sample may be carry-over from other donors' samples.

The V and J genes are TRBV6-6 and TRBJ1-2; D unresolved. V was pared by 4 bases and J by 13 bases, with 19 bases between. The germline V gene has CDR1 MNHNY and CDR2 SVGAGI (reference sequence). The CDR3 contains 13 residues. CDR3 sequence: CASSSPERGSLTF. CDR3 coding DNA: TGTGCCAGCAGTTCCCCTGAACGCGGGTCTCTCACCTTC.

The chain couples TRBV12-5 to TRBJ1-2; 8 bases agree with TRBD1. The CDR3 loop spans 12 amino acids. Germline CDR1 LGHNT, CDR2 FRNRAP. V lost 5 bases, J lost 13 bases, and 9 bases stayed unmatched. CDR3 protein: CASGLGQGRATF. The CDR3 region has the DNA TGTGCTAGTGGTCTCGGACAGGGCCGGGCCACCTTC. Filled out from reference TRBV12-5 and TRBJ1-2, the complete variable domain reads DARVTQTPRHKVTEMGQEVTMRCQPILGHNTVFWYRQTMMQGLELLAYFRNRAPLDDSGMPKDRFSAEMPDATLATLKIQPSEPRDSAVYFCASGLGQGRATFGSGTRLTVV.

The chain links TRBV4-1 to TRBJ2-6, with 7 bases identical to TRBD1. Looked up from germline, CDR1 is MGHRA and CDR2 is YSYEKL. V shed 3 bases, J shed 0 bases, and the junction held 8 bases outside the gene matches. The CDR3 has 18 amino acids. The CDR3 loop reads CASSHWTGPDSGANVLTF. CDR3 DNA: TGCGCCAGCAGCCACTGGACAGGCCCCGACTCTGGGGCCAACGTCCTGACTTTC.

This sequence joins TRBV9 and TRBJ1-1, with D possibly being TRBD1 (6 bases). Trimming took off 0 bases at V and 3 bases at J, with 12 bases between the two ends. The germline V gene has CDR1 SGDLS and CDR2 YYNGEE. The CDR3 covers 15 residues. The CDR3 is CASSVGRGRDTEAFF. DNA for the CDR3: TGTGCCAGCAGCGTAGGTAGGGGGAGGGACACTGAAGCTTTCTTT. The variable domain in full, with the rest retrieved from reference TRBV9 and TRBJ1-1, is DSGVTQTPKHLITATGQRVTLRCSPRSGDLSVYWYQQSLDQGLQFLIQYYNGEERAKGNILERFSAQQFPDLHSELNLSSLELGDSALYFCASSVGRGRDTEAFFGQGTRLTVV.

The chain links TRBV7-8 to TRBJ2-7; 7 positions agree with TRBD1. Germline V gene sequence: CDR1 SGHVS, CDR2 FQNEAQ. The CDR3 covers 13 residues. V shed 5 bases, J shed 5 bases, and the junction held 6 bases outside the gene matches. CDR3 loop: CASSQTGNHEQYF. The CDR3 DNA sequence: TGTGCCAGCAGCCAGACAGGGAACCACGAGCAGTACTTC.

The rearrangement uses TRBV4-2 and TRBJ2-7; 9 bases are shared with TRBD2. The germline V gene encodes CDR1 LGHNA and CDR2 YNFKEQ. V shed 1 base and J 1 base; nucleotides not matched to a gene: 5. The CDR3 covers 16 residues. CDR3 sequence reads: CASSQGVAGESYEQYF. The CDR3 DNA sequence: TGTGCCAGCAGCCAAGGTGTAGCGGGAGAATCCTACGAGCAGTACTTC.

The chain uses TRBV7-2 and TRBJ2-1, with D possibly being TRBD2 (6 bases). The CDR3 extends over 14 amino acids. V lost 2 bases and J lost 7, with 12 bases in between. Germline CDR1 SGHTA, CDR2 FQGNSA. The CDR3 DNA reads as TGTGCCAGCAGCTTACTAGGGACTTCGAATGAGCAGTTCTTC. Its protein product is CASSLLGTSNEQFF.

This chain links TRBV5-1 with TRBJ1-2; TRBD1 agrees at 7 bases. J lost 3 bases, V lost 4 bases, and 12 bases had no gene match. The CDR3 sequence is 16 residues long. CDR1 is SGHRS, CDR2 YFSETQ, per germline. CDR3 loop: CASSESEIQGYYGYTF. CDR3 coding DNA: TGCGCCAGCAGCGAGTCTGAAATACAGGGGTACTATGGCTACACCTTC.

The chain recombines TRBV7-2 with TRBJ1-2; TRBD1 is a possible D gene (5 bases). Germline values: CDR1 SGHTA, CDR2 FQGNSA. The CDR3 has 14 residues. Trimming took off 2 bases at V and 4 bases at J, with 11 bases between the two ends. CDR3 nucleotides: TGTGCCAGCAGCTTAATGGGACTGCTCTATGGCTACACCTTC. Its protein product is CASSLMGLLYGYTF.

V usage is TRBV6-5 and J usage is TRBJ2-3; possible D gene TRBD1, 6 bases. CDR1 MNHEY and CDR2 SVGAGI come from the germline V gene. This CDR3 spans 15 amino acids. V was clipped by 7 bases and J by 1 base, with 15 bases between them. Here the CDR3 DNA reads TGTGCCAGCACTCAGAGAGGGGGTCGCACAGATACGCAGTATTTT. This translates into CASTQRGGRTDTQYF.

This clone came up a few times. The chain carries TRBV7-7 and TRBJ2-5; 7 bases are shared with TRBD1. The CDR3 consists of 14 residues. Germline V gene lookup returns CDR1 SSHAT and CDR2 FNYEAQ (reference sequence). J gave up 7 bases and V 5 bases, and 10 bases lay outside the gene matches. CDR3 DNA: TGTGCCAGCAGCCGCACAGGGACAGCAGGGACCCAGTACTTC. Protein sequence: CASSRTGTAGTQYF. Together with reference TRBV7-7 and TRBJ2-5, the CDR3 gives the full variable domain: GAGVSQSPRYKVTKRGQDVTLRCDPISSHATLYWYQQALGQGPEFLTYFNYEAQPDKSGLPSDRFSAERPEGSISTLTIQRTEQRDSAMYRCASSRTGTAGTQYFGPGTRLLVL.

The chain couples TRBV7-6 to TRBJ2-7, with D possibly matching TRBD1 (7 bases). Germline-derived CDR1 and CDR2 are SGHVS and FNYEAQ. CDR3 length equals 15 residues. The DNA for the CDR3 is TGTGCATCGACCCCCGGTGGAGGGGGCATTGACGAGCAGTACTTC. This codes for CASTPGGGGIDEQYF.

The rearrangement links TRBV11-1 to TRBJ1-3; no clear D gene. Germline-derived CDR1 and CDR2 are SGHAT and FQDESV (reference sequence). Trimming stripped 5 bases from V and 2 bases from J, with 13 bases between. This CDR3 comprises 15 residues. The CDR3: CASSPEGFPGNTIYF. In nucleotides, the CDR3 is TGTGCCAGCAGCCCCGAGGGTTTTCCTGGAAACACCATATATTTT.

The chain has TRBV19 and TRBJ2-3; D unclear. This CDR3 spans 15 amino acids. CDR1 is LNHDA, CDR2 SQIVND, per germline (reference sequence). Trimming took 3 bases from V and 2 from J, leaving 12 bases between them. CDR3 residues: CASSIIMTFTDTQYF. In DNA form, the CDR3 reads TGTGCCAGTAGTATTATCATGACTTTCACAGATACGCAGTATTTT.

The genes are TRBV4-1 and TRBJ1-5; TRBD1 matches 10 bases. V trimming: 2 bases; J trimming: 6 bases; junction bases outside the gene matches: 7. The germline V gene has CDR1 MGHRA and CDR2 YSYEKL. This CDR3 spans 16 amino acids. As DNA, the CDR3 is TGCGCCAGCAGCCAAATACCGACAGGGGGCGTTCAGCCCCAGCATTTT. This codes for CASSQIPTGGVQPQHF.

The genes are TRBV7-2 and TRBJ2-2, with D possibly TRBD2 on 6 matching bases. V was trimmed by 1 base and J by 6 bases, leaving 12 bases between them. The CDR3 consists of 15 residues. The germline gives CDR1 SGHTA, CDR2 FQGNSA. The CDR3 region is CASSLGRLEAGELFF. The CDR3 bases are TGTGCCAGCAGCTTAGGGAGACTAGAGGCCGGGGAGCTGTTTTTT.

This chain links TRBV18 with TRBJ1-1, with D perhaps TRBD1 (6 bases). This CDR3 is 12 amino acids long. Germline CDR1 and CDR2: KGHSH and LQKENI. V was trimmed by 2 bases and J by 8 bases, leaving 9 bases between them. This CDR3 is CASSPSGEEAFF. The CDR3 DNA reads as TGTGCCAGCTCACCATCAGGGGAGGAAGCTTTCTTT.

The CDR3: CASGEGAYEQFF. CDR3 bases: TGTGCCAGCGGAGAGGGGGCGTATGAGCAGTTCTTC. The rearrangement uses TRBV13 and TRBJ2-1, with 7 bases identical to TRBD1. Germline CDR1 is PRHDT and CDR2 is FYEKMQ (reference sequence). The CDR3 sequence is 12 residues long. Unmatched junction bases numbered 6, after V lost 8 bases and J lost 8 bases.

This clone was counted once. V usage is TRBV30 and J usage is TRBJ1-5, with unresolved D. Deletions cut 1 base from V and 13 bases from J, with 14 bases between. Germline V lookup: CDR1 GTSNPN, CDR2 SVGIG (reference sequence). The CDR3 consists of 12 residues. The CDR3 DNA is TGTGCCTGGAGTGGGTCAAGCCTTCAACAGCATTTT. It codes for CAWSGSSLQQHF.

The chain carries TRBV2 and TRBJ1-1; TRBD1 matches 11 bases. The CDR3 has 15 amino acids. J lost 4 bases, V lost 3 bases, and 4 bases had no gene match. Germline CDR1 SNHLY, CDR2 FYNNEI. In DNA, the CDR3 is TGTGCCAGCAGTGAGGAGGGGACAGGGGGCACTGAAGCTTTCTTT. This translates into CASSEEGTGGTEAFF.

The V gene is TRBV27, the J gene TRBJ2-7; 14 bases agree with TRBD2. The germline V gene has CDR1 MNHEY and CDR2 SMNVEV (reference sequence). V shed 5 bases and J 2 bases; nucleotides not matched to a gene: 2. This CDR3 contains 15 residues. The CDR3 nucleotides read TGTGCCAGCAGTATGGGACTAGCGGGAGCCTACGAGCAGTACTTC. Protein sequence: CASSMGLAGAYEQYF.

This chain links TRBV29-1 with TRBJ2-3, with D tentatively TRBD2 (5 bases). Between the trimmed V and J ends, which lost 4 bases and 0 bases, there was a span of 11 bases. This CDR3 has 14 residues. Germline lookup yields CDR1 SQVTM and CDR2 ANQGSEA. CDR3: CSVALGGSTDTQYF. The CDR3 DNA is TGCAGCGTTGCTCTGGGCGGGAGCACAGATACGCAGTATTTT.

The chain joins TRBV6-5 to TRBJ1-2; a possible D gene is TRBD1 (5 bases). Germline V lookup: CDR1 MNHEY, CDR2 SVGAGI. V shed 5 bases and J shed 2 bases, with 9 bases lying between them. The CDR3 consists of 13 residues. CDR3 in amino acids: CASSPRQNYGYTF. The CDR3 region has the DNA TGTGCCAGCAGTCCCCGACAGAACTATGGCTACACCTTC.